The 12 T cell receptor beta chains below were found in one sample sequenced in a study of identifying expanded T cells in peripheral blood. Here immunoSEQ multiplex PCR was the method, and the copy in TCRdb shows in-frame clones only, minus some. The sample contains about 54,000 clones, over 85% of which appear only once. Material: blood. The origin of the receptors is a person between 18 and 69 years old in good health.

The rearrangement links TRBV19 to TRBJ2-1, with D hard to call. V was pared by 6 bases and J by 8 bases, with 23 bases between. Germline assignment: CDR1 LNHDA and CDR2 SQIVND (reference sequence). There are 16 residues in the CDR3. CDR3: CASRERTGRSHDEQFF. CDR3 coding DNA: TGTGCCAGTAGGGAACGGACGGGCAGGTCCCACGATGAGCAGTTCTTC.

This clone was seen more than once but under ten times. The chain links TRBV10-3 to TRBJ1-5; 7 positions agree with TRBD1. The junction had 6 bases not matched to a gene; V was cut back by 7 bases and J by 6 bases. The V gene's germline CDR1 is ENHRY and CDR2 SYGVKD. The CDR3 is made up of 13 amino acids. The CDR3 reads CAITDREAQPQHF. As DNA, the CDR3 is TGTGCCATCACCGACAGGGAAGCTCAGCCCCAGCATTTT.

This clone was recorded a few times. The CDR3 nucleotides are TGTGCCAGCACCACTTTAGCCTACTACAATGAGCAGTTCTTC. It codes for CASTTLAYYNEQFF. This sequence joins TRBV28 and TRBJ2-1; the D is unclear. This CDR3 is 14 amino acids long. Trimming stripped 7 bases from V and 3 bases from J, with 13 bases between. CDR1 MDHEN and CDR2 SYDVKM come from the germline V gene.

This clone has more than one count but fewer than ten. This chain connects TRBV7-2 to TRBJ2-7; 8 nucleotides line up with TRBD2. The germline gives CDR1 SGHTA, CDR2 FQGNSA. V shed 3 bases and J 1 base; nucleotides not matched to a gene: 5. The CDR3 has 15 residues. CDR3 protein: CASSLGGGTSYEQYF. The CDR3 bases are TGTGCCAGCAGCTTGGGCGGGGGGACGTCCTACGAGCAGTACTTC.

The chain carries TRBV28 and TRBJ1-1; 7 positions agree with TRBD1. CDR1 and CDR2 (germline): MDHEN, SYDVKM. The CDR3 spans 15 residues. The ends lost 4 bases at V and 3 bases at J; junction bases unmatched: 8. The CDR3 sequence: CASSSTGEKDTEAFF. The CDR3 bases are TGTGCCAGCAGTTCTACAGGGGAAAAAGACACTGAAGCTTTCTTT.

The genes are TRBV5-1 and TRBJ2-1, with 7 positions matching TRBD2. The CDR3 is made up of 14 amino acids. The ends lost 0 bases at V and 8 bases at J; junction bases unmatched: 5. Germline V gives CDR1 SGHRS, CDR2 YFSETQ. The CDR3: CASSLGSAGDEQFF. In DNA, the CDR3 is TGCGCCAGCAGCTTGGGGTCGGCGGGGGATGAGCAGTTCTTC.

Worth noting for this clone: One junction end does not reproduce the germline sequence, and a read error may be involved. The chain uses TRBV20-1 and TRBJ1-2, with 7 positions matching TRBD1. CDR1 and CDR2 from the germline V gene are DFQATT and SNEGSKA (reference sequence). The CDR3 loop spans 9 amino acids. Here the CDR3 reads CSALRDSVF. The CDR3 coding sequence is TGCAGTGCTCTACGGGACAGCGTTTTC.

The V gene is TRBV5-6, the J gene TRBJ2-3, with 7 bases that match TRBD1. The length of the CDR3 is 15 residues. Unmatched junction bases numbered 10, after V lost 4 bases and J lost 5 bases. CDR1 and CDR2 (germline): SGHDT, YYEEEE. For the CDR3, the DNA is TGTGCCAGCAGCCGCCAGACAGGGAATCGAGATACGCAGTATTTT. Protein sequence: CASSRQTGNRDTQYF.

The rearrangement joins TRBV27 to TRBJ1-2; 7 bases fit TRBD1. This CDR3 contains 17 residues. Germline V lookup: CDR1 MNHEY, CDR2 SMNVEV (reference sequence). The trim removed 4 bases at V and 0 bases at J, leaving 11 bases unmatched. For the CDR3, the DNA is TGTGCCAGCAGTTCCCTTGGGGGTGGACAGGCTAACTATGGCTACACCTTC. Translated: CASSSLGGGQANYGYTF.

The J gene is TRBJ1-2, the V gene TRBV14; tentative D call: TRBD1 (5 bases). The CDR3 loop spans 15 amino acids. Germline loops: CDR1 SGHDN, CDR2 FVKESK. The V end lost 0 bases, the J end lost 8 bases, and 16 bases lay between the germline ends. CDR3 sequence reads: CASSQDFGTVRGYTF. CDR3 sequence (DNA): TGTGCCAGCAGCCAAGACTTTGGGACTGTACGCGGCTACACCTTC.

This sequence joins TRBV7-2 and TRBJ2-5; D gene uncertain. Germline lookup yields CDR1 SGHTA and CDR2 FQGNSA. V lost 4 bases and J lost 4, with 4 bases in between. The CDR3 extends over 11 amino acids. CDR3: CASSSGETQYF. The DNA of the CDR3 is TGTGCCAGCAGCTCGGGAGAGACCCAGTACTTC. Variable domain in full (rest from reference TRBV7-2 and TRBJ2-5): GAGVSQSPSNKVTEKGKDVELRCDPISGHTALYWYRQSLGQGLEFLIYFQGNSAPDKSGLPSDRFSAERTGGSVSTLTIQRTQQEDSAVYLCASSSGETQYFGPGTRLLVL.

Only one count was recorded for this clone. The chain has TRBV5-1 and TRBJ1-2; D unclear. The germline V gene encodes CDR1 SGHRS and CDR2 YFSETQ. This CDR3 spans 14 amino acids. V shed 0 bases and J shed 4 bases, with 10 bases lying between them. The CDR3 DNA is TGCGCCAGCAGCTTGGCTCCAGAAGGCTATGGCTACACCTTC. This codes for CASSLAPEGYGYTF.